Listed here are 2 T cell receptor beta chains from one sample, sequenced in a study of cytomegalovirus exposure and HLA in healthy donors. It was with 60 Vbeta and 13 Jbeta primers that the PCR ran. Generated by immunoSEQ multiplex PCR, the TCRdb table keeps only in-frame clones and is missing some. This table holds 70,000 to 95,000 clones, around 76% found once. The material sequenced was PBMCs. The receptors originated from a young man in good health and CMV-seropositive.

The chain uses TRBV7-8 and TRBJ2-5; D is possibly TRBD2 (5 bases). The V end was cut by 0 bases, the J end by 11 bases, with 16 bases between. CDR1 SGHVS and CDR2 FQNEAQ come from the germline V gene. CDR3 length: 14 amino acids. The CDR3 DNA reads as TGTGCCAGCAGCTTAGCCCCAACGGTTACGGGGCAGTACTTC. Translating it yields CASSLAPTVTGQYF.

The V gene is TRBV9, the J gene TRBJ2-2; 9 bases align to TRBD2. This CDR3 is built from 16 residues. CDR1 is SGDLS and CDR2 is YYNGEE in the germline V gene. The J segment lost 6 bases and the V segment lost 0 bases, leaving 6 bases of the junction unmatched. The CDR3 region is CASSVVGGGVAGELFF. The CDR3 region has the DNA TGTGCCAGCAGCGTAGTTGGCGGGGGGGTCGCCGGGGAGCTGTTTTTT.